One and the same sample provided the 19 T cell receptor beta chains below, sequenced in a study of shared clonotypes between healthy human individuals. Assay used: immunoSEQ multiplex PCR; TCRdb lists only in-frame clones, some missing. Of 450,000 or so clones listed, roughly 80% are singletons. The specimen was PBMCs. These receptors came from a woman in her thirties or forties in good health. Some clones in this sample may be carry-over from other donors' samples.

The chain employs TRBV25-1 and TRBJ2-3, with TRBD2 matching over 7 bases. The germline CDR1 and CDR2 sequences are MGHDK and SYGVNS. CDR3 size: 14 residues. J lost 0 bases, V lost 6 bases, and 3 bases had no gene match. The CDR3: CASRRDYSTDTQYF. The DNA for the CDR3 is TGTGCCAGCAGGAGGGACTACAGCACAGATACGCAGTATTTT.

This clone was seen a single time. This likely stems from a read error, as it lies one base from a far larger clone. V and J are TRBV27 and TRBJ2-5; 9 bases are shared with TRBD2. CDR3 length: 14 amino acids. Germline V gene lookup returns CDR1 MNHEY and CDR2 SMNVEV (reference sequence). CDR3 in amino acids: CAGSHLAGRETQYF. The CDR3 region has the DNA TGTGCCGGCAGTCACCTAGCGGGACGGGAGACCCAGTACTTC.

With respect to this clone: Germline and junction disagree at one end, which may indicate a read error. Distinct nucleotide sequences in the sample also encode this CDR3. The V call is TRBV28, the J call TRBJ2-7, with 12 bases identical to TRBD2. The CDR3 contains 16 residues. Per germline, CDR1 MDHEN and CDR2 SYDVKM. This CDR3 reads CASSLWTSGATYEQYF. The CDR3 nucleotides are TGCGCCAGCAGTCTCTGGACTAGCGGGGCGACGTACGAGCAGTACTTC.

To note about this clone: With only one base between it and a far larger clone, this is likely a read error. The chain has TRBV7-9 and TRBJ2-6; a possible D gene is TRBD2 (6 bases). The germline V gene encodes CDR1 SEHNR and CDR2 FQNEAQ (reference sequence). This CDR3 comprises 16 residues. CDR3 DNA: TGTGCCAGCAGCTTACCCGGGGGTTCTGGGGCCAGCGTCCTGACTTTC. Its translation is CASSLPGGSGASVLTF.

In its sample, this clone was seen once. The chain uses TRBV19 and TRBJ2-7; D possibly matches TRBD1 or TRBD2 (5 bases each). Germline lookup yields CDR1 LNHDA and CDR2 SQIVND (reference sequence). V was shortened by 8 bases and J by 0 bases, with 14 bases between the two germline ends. This CDR3 is 14 amino acids long. CDR3 region: CASSSRGRSYEQYF. The CDR3 coding sequence is TGTGCCAGTTCTTCTCGGGGCCGCTCCTACGAGCAGTACTTC.

Of note for this clone: A read error is likely here: a far larger clone is one base away. The sample has other DNA sequences that encode this CDR3 too. The chain joins TRBV10-3 to TRBJ1-2, with D unresolved. The CDR3 sequence is 15 residues long. With 0 bases removed from V and 2 bases from J, the gap between germline ends came to 10 bases. CDR1 and CDR2 (germline): ENHRY, SYGVKD. This chain's CDR3 is CAISESRESNYGYTF. The CDR3 nucleotides are TGTGCCATCAGTGAGTCAAGAGAGTCGAACTATGGCTACACCTTC.

The rearrangement joins TRBV25-1 to TRBJ1-2, with TRBD1 as a possible D gene (5 bases). Trimming left V 4 bases short and J 7 bases short, with 10 bases between. The CDR3 length is 12 residues. The germline gives CDR1 MGHDK, CDR2 SYGVNS. The CDR3 bases are TGTGCCAGCAGTGTGGGGGATAGTGGCTACACCTTC. Amino acids: CASSVGDSGYTF.

Turning to this clone: One end of the junction fails to match germline, which may point to a read error. This chain uses TRBV7-7 with TRBJ2-1, with 7 bases identical to TRBD1. Per germline, CDR1 SSHAT and CDR2 FNYEAQ (reference sequence). This CDR3 contains 14 residues. Here the CDR3 reads CASSQGDSGGEQFF. The CDR3 DNA sequence: TGTGCTAGCAGCCAAGGGGACAGTGGCGGCGAGCAGTTCTTC. The full variable domain, completed using reference TRBV7-7 and TRBJ2-1, is GAGVSQSPRYKVTKRGQDVTLRCDPISSHATLYWYQQALGQGPEFLTYFNYEAQPDKSGLPSDRFSAERPEGSISTLTIQRTEQRDSAMYRCASSQGDSGGEQFFGPGTRLTVL.

The V call is TRBV5-6, the J call TRBJ1-2, with 10 bases that match TRBD1. CDR3 length: 15 amino acids. The germline CDR1 and CDR2 sequences are SGHDT and YYEEEE. The V gene end was trimmed by 7 bases and the J gene end by 6 bases; junction bases not matched to a gene: 12. The CDR3 coding sequence is TGTGCCAGCTTAGACCGTGGGACAGGGGAGGATGGCTACACCTTC. Translating it yields CASLDRGTGEDGYTF.

The chain joins TRBV27 to TRBJ1-2; D call uncertain. The V gene's germline CDR1 is MNHEY and CDR2 SMNVEV (reference sequence). With 2 bases removed from V and 6 bases from J, the gap between germline ends came to 16 bases. This CDR3 region has 15 residues. The CDR3 loop reads CASSLLRGRENGYTF. The CDR3 nucleotides read TGTGCCAGCAGTTTACTAAGAGGGAGGGAGAATGGCTACACCTTC.

The chain combines TRBV5-1 with TRBJ2-7; D unclear. CDR1 SGHRS and CDR2 YFSETQ come from the germline V gene. Trimming shortened V by 4 bases and J by 5 bases, and 13 bases separated the two germline ends. The CDR3 consists of 13 residues. CDR3 coding DNA: TGCGCCAGCAGCAGGCAGGTGGAGAACGAGCAGTACTTC. Translating it yields CASSRQVENEQYF.

The chain couples TRBV29-1 to TRBJ1-1, with TRBD1 identical over 12 bases. CDR1 is SQVTM, CDR2 ANQGSEA, per germline. Losses at the gene ends were 0 bases for V and 5 bases for J; bases not matched to a gene: 7. CDR3 length: 16 residues. The CDR3 sequence: CSVEDGGTGGETEAFF. The CDR3 nucleotides are TGCAGCGTTGAAGATGGGGGGACAGGGGGCGAAACTGAAGCTTTCTTT. The variable domain in full, with the rest retrieved from reference TRBV29-1 and TRBJ1-1, is SAVISQKPSRDICQRGTSLTIQCQVDSQVTMMFWYRQQPGQSLTLIATANQGSEATYESGFVIDKFPISRPNLTFSTLTVSNMSPEDSSIYLCSVEDGGTGGETEAFFGQGTRLTVV.

Remarks on this clone: The likely explanation is a read error, given a far larger clone one base away. The same CDR3 can be traced to other DNA sequences in this sample. The chain links TRBV30 to TRBJ1-2; D may be TRBD1 (6 bases). The CDR3 loop spans 13 amino acids. The V end was cut by 3 bases, the J end by 4 bases, with 12 bases between. CDR1 is GTSNPN and CDR2 is SVGIG in the germline V gene (reference sequence). The CDR3 nucleotides are TGTGCCTGGAGCGTTGGGGGCCCCTATGGCTACACCTTC. Encoded protein: CAWSVGGPYGYTF.

This clone was detected once. V usage is TRBV5-6 and J usage is TRBJ2-7; TRBD1 agrees at 7 bases. V lost 4 bases, J lost 6 bases, and 7 bases stayed unmatched. From germline, CDR1 is SGHDT and CDR2 YYEEEE. The length of the CDR3 is 13 residues. The CDR3: CASSPTGLGEQYF. The CDR3 nucleotides are TGTGCCAGCAGCCCGACAGGGTTAGGCGAGCAGTACTTC. Combining the CDR3 with reference TRBV5-6 and TRBJ2-7 gives the whole variable domain DAGVTQSPTHLIKTRGQQVTLRCSPKSGHDTVSWYQQALGQGPQFIFQYYEEEERQRGNFPDRFSGHQFPNYSSELNVNALLLGDSALYLCASSPTGLGEQYFGPGTRLTVT.

Regarding this clone: The sample has other DNA sequences that encode this CDR3 too. The chain has TRBV7-9 and TRBJ2-5, with TRBD2 matching over 10 bases. The end of the DNA aligns better with TRBJ2-7, so the J call may be wrong. Per germline, CDR1 SEHNR and CDR2 FQNEAQ (reference sequence). This CDR3 is 14 amino acids long. The CDR3 sequence is CASSPGLAEYEQYF. CDR3 nucleotide sequence: TGTGCCAGCAGCCCAGGACTAGCGGAATACGAGCAGTACTTC.

A note on this clone: The same CDR3 can be traced to other DNA sequences in this sample. The genes are TRBV7-2 and TRBJ1-5; D call uncertain. The CDR3 has 13 residues. Trimming cost V 4 bases and J 7 bases, with 11 bases left between them. Germline V gives CDR1 SGHTA, CDR2 FQGNSA. The CDR3 region is CASSYRGDQPQHF. The CDR3 region has the DNA TGTGCCAGCAGCTATCGAGGAGACCAGCCCCAGCATTTT.

Details on this clone: A single base is all that separates this from a far larger clone, so a read error is likely. This sequence joins TRBV29-1 and TRBJ1-5; 9 nucleotides align to TRBD1. This CDR3 is 12 amino acids long. The germline V gene has CDR1 SQVTM and CDR2 ANQGSEA. The CDR3 loop is CGVGQGNQPQHF. Here the CDR3 DNA reads TGCGGCGTAGGACAGGGGAATCAGCCCCAGCATTTT.

CDR3 DNA sequence: TGTGCCAGCAGTTTATCCCCGGGACTAGCCTACGAGCAGTACTTC. It encodes CASSLSPGLAYEQYF. V usage is TRBV28 and J usage is TRBJ2-7, with TRBD2 identical over 8 bases. This CDR3 comprises 15 residues. After removal of 1 base from V and 2 bases from J, the junction contained 4 bases not matched to a gene. Germline V gene data show CDR1 as MDHEN and CDR2 as SYDVKM.

The V and J genes are TRBV5-4 and TRBJ2-3; TRBD2 agrees at 10 bases. Per germline, CDR1 SGHNT and CDR2 YYREEE (reference sequence). The CDR3 has 15 residues. Trimming at V came to 2 bases and at J to 4 bases, leaving 4 bases not matched to a gene. For the CDR3, the DNA is TGTGCCAGCAGCTTACTAGCGGGGCGGGCAGATACGCAGTATTTT. Translated: CASSLLAGRADTQYF.